This T cell receptor (beta chain) was captured in a study of shared clonotypes between healthy human individuals. Study observations and caveats: Generally, naive subsets came out with larger estimated richness than memory subsets. Sequencing depth was expected to influence donor clonotype sharing.

As for this clone: Its antigen is as yet unknown.

This CDR3 region has 14 residues. Trimming took off 6 bases at V and 5 bases at J, with 14 bases between the two ends. Per germline, CDR1 MDHEN and CDR2 SYDVKM. Profiling relied on immunoSEQ multiplex PCR, and the TCRdb table lists in-frame clones only, not all of them. Of roughly 640,000 clones in the sample, around 74% are singletons; the top ten hold about 1.7%. Sequencing input: memory CD4+ T cells sorted from blood. The sample's subset: CD45RA-negative fraction. The receptor's source is a woman between 25 and 40 years old in good health. This sequence joins TRBV28 and TRBJ1-5; possibly TRBD1 for D (5 bases). The DNA of the CDR3 is TGTGCCAGCAGCCCGCGGGGCCTGGATCAGCCCCAGCATTTT. Its protein product is CASSPRGLDQPQHF.